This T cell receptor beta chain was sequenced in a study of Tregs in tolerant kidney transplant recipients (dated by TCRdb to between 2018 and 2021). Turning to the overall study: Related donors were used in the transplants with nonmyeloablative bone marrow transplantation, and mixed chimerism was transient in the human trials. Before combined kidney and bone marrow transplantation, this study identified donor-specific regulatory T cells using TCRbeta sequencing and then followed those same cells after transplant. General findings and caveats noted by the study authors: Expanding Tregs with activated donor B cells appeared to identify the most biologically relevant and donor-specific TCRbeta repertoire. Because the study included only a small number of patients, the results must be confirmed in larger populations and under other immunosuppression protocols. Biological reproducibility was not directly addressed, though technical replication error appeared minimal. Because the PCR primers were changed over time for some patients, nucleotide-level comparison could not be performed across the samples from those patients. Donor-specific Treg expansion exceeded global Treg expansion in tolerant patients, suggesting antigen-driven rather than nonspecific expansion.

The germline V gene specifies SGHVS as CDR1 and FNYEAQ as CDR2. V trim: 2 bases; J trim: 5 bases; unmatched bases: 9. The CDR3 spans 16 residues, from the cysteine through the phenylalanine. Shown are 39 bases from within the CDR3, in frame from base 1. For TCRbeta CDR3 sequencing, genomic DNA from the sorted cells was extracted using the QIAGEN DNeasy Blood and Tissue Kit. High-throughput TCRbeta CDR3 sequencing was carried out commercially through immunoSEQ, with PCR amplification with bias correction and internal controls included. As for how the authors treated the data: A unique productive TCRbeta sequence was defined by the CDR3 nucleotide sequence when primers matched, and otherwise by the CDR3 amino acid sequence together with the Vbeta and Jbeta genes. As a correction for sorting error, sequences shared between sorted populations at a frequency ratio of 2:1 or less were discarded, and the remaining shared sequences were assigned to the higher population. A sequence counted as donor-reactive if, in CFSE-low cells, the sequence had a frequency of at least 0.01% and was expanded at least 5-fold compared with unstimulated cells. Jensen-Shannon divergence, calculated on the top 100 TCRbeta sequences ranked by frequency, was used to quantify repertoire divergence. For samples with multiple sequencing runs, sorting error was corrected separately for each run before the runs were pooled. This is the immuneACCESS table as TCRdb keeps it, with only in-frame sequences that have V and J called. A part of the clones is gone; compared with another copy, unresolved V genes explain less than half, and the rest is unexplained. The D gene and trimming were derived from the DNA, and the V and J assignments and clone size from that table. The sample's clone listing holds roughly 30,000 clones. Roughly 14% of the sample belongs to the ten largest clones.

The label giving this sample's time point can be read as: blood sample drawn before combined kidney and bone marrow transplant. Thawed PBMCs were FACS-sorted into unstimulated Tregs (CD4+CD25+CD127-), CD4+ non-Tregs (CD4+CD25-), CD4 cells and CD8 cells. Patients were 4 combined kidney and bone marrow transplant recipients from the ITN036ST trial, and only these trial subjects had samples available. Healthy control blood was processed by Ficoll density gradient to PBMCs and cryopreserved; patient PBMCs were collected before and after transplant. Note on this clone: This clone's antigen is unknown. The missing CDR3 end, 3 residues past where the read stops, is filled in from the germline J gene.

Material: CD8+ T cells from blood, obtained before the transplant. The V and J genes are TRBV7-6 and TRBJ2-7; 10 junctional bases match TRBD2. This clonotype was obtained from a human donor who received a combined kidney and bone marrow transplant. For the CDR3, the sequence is CASSLRLAGAQDEQYF. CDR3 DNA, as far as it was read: TGTGCCAGCAGCTTAAGGCTAGCGGGAGCTCAGGACGAG.